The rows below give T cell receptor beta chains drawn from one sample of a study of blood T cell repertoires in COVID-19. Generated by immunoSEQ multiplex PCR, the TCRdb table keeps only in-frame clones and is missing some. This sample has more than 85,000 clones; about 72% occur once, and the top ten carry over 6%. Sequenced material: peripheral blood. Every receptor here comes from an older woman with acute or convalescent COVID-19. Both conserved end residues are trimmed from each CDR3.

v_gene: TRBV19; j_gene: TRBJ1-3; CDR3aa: ASSRQSLSSGNTIY
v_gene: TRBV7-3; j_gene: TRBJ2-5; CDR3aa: ASSLFPSGQETQY
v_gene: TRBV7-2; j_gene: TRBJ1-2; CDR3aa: ASSLPATRGYT
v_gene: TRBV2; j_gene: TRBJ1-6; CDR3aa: ASSYDRAYNSPLH
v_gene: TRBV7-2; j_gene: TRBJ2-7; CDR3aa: ASSLVGREQY
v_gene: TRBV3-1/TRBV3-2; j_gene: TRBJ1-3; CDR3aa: ASSQDRGHTGNTIY
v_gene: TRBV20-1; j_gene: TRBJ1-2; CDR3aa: SASLGRGYGYT
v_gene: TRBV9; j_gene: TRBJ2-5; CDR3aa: ASSPELIYRGETQY
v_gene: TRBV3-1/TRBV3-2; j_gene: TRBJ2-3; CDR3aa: ASSQAVSPTDTQY
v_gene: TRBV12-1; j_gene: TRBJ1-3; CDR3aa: ASSSIADRPRENTIY
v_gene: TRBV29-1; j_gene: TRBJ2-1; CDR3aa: SVEIGGDEQF
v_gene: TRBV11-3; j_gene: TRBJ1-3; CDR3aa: ASSQGQAAGNTIY
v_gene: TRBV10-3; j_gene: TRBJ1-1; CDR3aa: AISGIGTTEAF
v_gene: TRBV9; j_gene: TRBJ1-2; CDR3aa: ASSVESGGHYGYT
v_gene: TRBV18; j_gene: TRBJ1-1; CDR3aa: ASSRTHIDTEAF
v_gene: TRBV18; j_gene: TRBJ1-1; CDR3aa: ASSPPGGLRVTEAF
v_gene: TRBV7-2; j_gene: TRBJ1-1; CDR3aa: ASSSWAGRTEAF
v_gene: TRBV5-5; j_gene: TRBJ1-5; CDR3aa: ASSFVGQGAGQPQH
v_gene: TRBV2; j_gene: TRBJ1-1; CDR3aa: ASSEGGPPPGNTEAF
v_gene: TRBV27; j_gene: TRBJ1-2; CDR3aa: ASSLRGQGIVYGYT
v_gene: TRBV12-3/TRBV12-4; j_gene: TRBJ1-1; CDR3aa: ASRSGRTPEAF
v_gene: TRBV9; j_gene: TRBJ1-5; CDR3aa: ASSVGGTGGPSAQH
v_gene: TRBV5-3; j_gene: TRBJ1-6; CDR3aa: ARSSGLWRERNSPLH
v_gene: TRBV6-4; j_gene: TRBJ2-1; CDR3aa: ASSGGQGTYNEQF
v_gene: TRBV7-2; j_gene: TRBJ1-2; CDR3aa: ASSQDRADYYGYT
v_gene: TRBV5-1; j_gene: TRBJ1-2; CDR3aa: ASSEPGSYGYT
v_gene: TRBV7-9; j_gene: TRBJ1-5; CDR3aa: ASSLDRAQPQH
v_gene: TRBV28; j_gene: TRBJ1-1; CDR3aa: ASSLSWTEAF
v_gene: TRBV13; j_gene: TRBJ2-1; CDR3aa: ASSLGGGAYNEQF
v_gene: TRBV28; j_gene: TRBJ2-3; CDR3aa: ASSPGQGRTDTQY
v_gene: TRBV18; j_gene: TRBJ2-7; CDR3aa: ASSPPFLQGAPYEQY
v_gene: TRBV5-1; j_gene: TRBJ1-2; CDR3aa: ASSLETRVSVTYGYT
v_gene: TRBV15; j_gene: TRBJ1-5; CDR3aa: ATSRVGGRHSNQPQH
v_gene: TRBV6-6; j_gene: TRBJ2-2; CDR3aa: ASSGRTGGTGELF